A single sample gave rise to the 20 T cell receptor beta chains below, sequenced in a study of tumor-infiltrating lymphocytes in primary liver carcinoma. Extraction of RNA together with DNA used roughly 20-33 mg of unsorted bulk tissue. Synthesis of TCR beta cDNA was carried out from 450 to 650 ng total RNA with a constant-region primer. Amplification in three nested multiplex PCR rounds with slightly modified ARM-PCR gave rise to TCR beta libraries. Researchers ran the first two PCR rounds for approximately 9 cycles each with TRBV1-TRBV30 forward primers and a C-beta reverse primer. TCRdb redid the calling of the multiplex PCR reads with MiXCR, one entry per CDR3 protein. The table shows around 120,000 distinct CDR3 sequences, with around two thirds occurring only once. The sequencing input was tumor-adjacent normal liver tissue. These receptors originate from a woman aged 55-70 years with primary liver carcinoma and hepatitis B virus infection.

In its sample, this clonotype was seen many times. The chain uses TRBV7-9 and TRBJ2-1; tentatively, D is TRBD1 (6 bases). The germline gives CDR1 SEHNR, CDR2 FQNEAQ (reference sequence). This CDR3 contains 18 residues. V lost 3 bases and J 0 bases, leaving 18 bases between the germline ends. Here the CDR3 reads CASSLFGTQVFSYNEQFF. Here the CDR3 DNA reads TGTGCCAGCAGCTTGTTCGGGACACAAGTCTTCTCCTACAATGAGCAGTTCTTC.

Concerning this clonotype: Germline and junction disagree at one end, which may indicate a read error. This chain links TRBV11-2 with TRBJ2-1, with TRBD2 identical over 8 bases. The CDR3 is made up of 15 amino acids. Looked up from germline, CDR1 is SGHAT and CDR2 is FQNNGV. CDR3 in amino acids: CASSLESGSVSGQFF. The DNA of the CDR3 is TGTGCCAGTAGCTTAGAGAGCGGGAGTGTGAGTGGGCAATTCTTC.

This clonotype qualifies as medium-sized. The chain recombines TRBV11-2 with TRBJ2-4, with D unresolved. The CDR3 has 16 residues. CDR1 and CDR2 (germline): SGHAT, FQNNGV. Trimming removed 7 bases at V and 1 base at J, with 17 bases between. This CDR3 is CASTLESSVAKNIQYF. CDR3 DNA sequence: TGTGCCAGCACTCTGGAATCAAGCGTGGCCAAAAACATTCAGTACTTC. Filled out from reference TRBV11-2 and TRBJ2-4, the complete variable domain reads EAGVAQSPRYKIIEKRQSVAFWCNPISGHATLYWYQQILGQGPKLLIQFQNNGVVDDSQLPKDRFSAERLKGVDSTLKIQPAKLEDSAVYLCASTLESSVAKNIQYFGAGTRLSVL.

On this clonotype: This may be a read error: a much more frequent sequence differs by one nucleotide. The chain joins TRBV30 to TRBJ1-2; D unresolved. Germline lookup yields CDR1 GTSNPN and CDR2 SVGIG (reference sequence). CDR3 size: 14 residues. V gave up 0 bases and J gave up 0 bases, with 8 bases separating them. The CDR3 loop reads CAWSVDRSNYGYTF. DNA for the CDR3: TGTGCCTGGAGTGTAGACCGCTCTAACTATGGCTACACCTTC.

As to this clonotype: A single base separates this from a much larger clone, so it may be a read error. The genes are TRBV11-1 and TRBJ1-1, with D possibly matching TRBD1 (5 bases). CDR3 length: 13 amino acids. CDR1 is SGHAT, CDR2 FQDESV, per germline (reference sequence). DNA of the CDR3: TGTGCCAGCAGATCTCAGGGCCGGACTGAAGCTATCTTT. It codes for CASRSQGRTEAIF.

On this clonotype itself: At one boundary the junction diverges from the germline segment, which might be a read error. The chain is built from TRBV29-1 and TRBJ2-2, with D tentatively TRBD2 (7 bases). The CDR3 consists of 15 residues. Germline CDR1 and CDR2: SQVTM and ANQGSEA. CDR3 residues: CSVESGGANTGGLFF. The CDR3, as DNA: TGCAGTGTTGAATCGGGGGGCGCGAACACCGGGGGGCTGTTTTTT.

Ten or more counts support this clonotype. The chain employs TRBV4-1 and TRBJ2-2; the match to TRBD2 covers 12 bases. V shed 1 base, J shed 7 bases, and the junction held 1 base outside the gene matches. The CDR3 is 15 residues long. Per the germline V gene, CDR1 is MGHRA and CDR2 is YSYEKL. CDR3 sequence: CASSQGTSGIGELFF. CDR3 bases: TGCGCCAGCAGCCAAGGGACTAGCGGGATCGGGGAGCTGTTTTTT.

Regarding this clonotype: It may be a read error: a sequence one base away is much more abundant. V gene TRBV5-1 combines with J gene TRBJ1-1, with a weak D call TRBD1 (6 bases). Germline CDR1 is SGHRS and CDR2 is YFSETQ. The CDR3 length is 16 residues. V was cut by 1 base and J by 4 bases, with 17 bases left in between. CDR3: CASSLLGGGLTTEAFF. The CDR3 coding sequence is TGCGCCAGCAGCTTGTTGGGCGGGGGCCTAACCACTGAAGCTTTCTTT.

Concerning this clonotype itself: A read error is likely, as this CDR3 ends without the conserved phenylalanine or tryptophan. The chain joins TRBV5-1 to TRBJ1-1, with TRBD1 matching over 10 bases. The CDR3 runs 13 residues. Per germline, CDR1 SGHRS and CDR2 YFSETQ. Trimming removed 4 bases from V and 5 bases from J; junction bases left unmatched: 2. DNA of the CDR3: TGCGCCAGCAGCCTGGACAGGGGGACTGAAGCTTTCTAT. Amino acid sequence: CASSLDRGTEAFY.

A word on this clonotype: At one end the junction does not follow the germline gene, possibly because of a read error. The V gene is TRBV11-2, the J gene TRBJ2-3, with TRBD2 as a possible D gene (6 bases). This CDR3 has 14 amino acids. The germline gives CDR1 SGHAT, CDR2 FQNNGV. The CDR3 DNA reads as TGTGCCAGCAGCATAGAGTCAAGTGGGAGGTCACAGTATTTT. Its translation: CASSIESSGRSQYF.

Of note for this clonotype: The junction shows a germline mismatch at one end, possibly a read error. This chain connects TRBV6-2 or TRBV6-3 to TRBJ2-3, with TRBD2 as a possible D gene (5 bases). Germline lookup yields CDR1 MNHEY and CDR2 SVGEGT. This CDR3 region has 15 residues. CDR3 nucleotide sequence: TGTGCCAGCAGTTGGAGCGGAAGTATTACAGATAGGCAGTATTTT. Translating it yields CASSWSGSITDRQYF.

As for this clonotype: This may stem from a read error, because a much larger clone lies one nucleotide away. The chain carries TRBV6-2 or TRBV6-3 and TRBJ2-1, with D maybe TRBD1 (5 bases). The CDR3 contains 14 residues. In germline, CDR1 is MNHEY, CDR2 SVGEGT. V gave up 0 bases and J gave up 12 bases, with 15 bases separating them. The CDR3 bases are TGTGCCAGCAGTTACTCTAACAGGATAGGTGGGCAGTTCTTC. It is translated as CASSYSNRIGGQFF.

About this clonotype: Its ends do not fully match the called genes, so a read error is possible. This chain connects TRBV6-1 to TRBJ2-3, with 12 bases matching TRBD2. The length of the CDR3 is 16 residues. CDR1 and CDR2 (germline): MNHNS, SASEGT. In nucleotides, the CDR3 is TGTGCCAGCAGTTCTCGACTAGCGGGAGTCCTAGATACACAGTATTTT. Amino acid sequence: CASSSRLAGVLDTQYF.

This clonotype was seen many times. J is TRBJ2-1 and V is TRBV6-6, with 9 bases that match TRBD1. This CDR3 spans 15 amino acids. V shed 6 bases, J shed 7 bases, and the junction held 10 bases outside the gene matches. Germline V CDR1 and CDR2: MNHNY, SVGAGI (reference sequence). The CDR3 nucleotides are TGTGCCAGCAGATATACAGGGGGCGGCAGAAATGAGCAGTTCTTC. Translation: CASRYTGGGRNEQFF.

A remark on this clonotype: One end of the junction does not line up with germline, which may come from a read error. The CDR3 DNA reads as TGTGCCAGCAGTGACGGTCGATCTCCTACGGGTGGCTACAGCTTC. Amino acid sequence: CASSDGRSPTGGYSF. The genes are TRBV6-4 and TRBJ1-2; D is unclear. CDR1 is MRHNA, CDR2 SNTAGT, per germline. This CDR3 spans 15 amino acids.

The CDR3 DNA follows: TGTGCCAGCAGCCAGGGAACCTTAAACTCCTACAGGCAGTACTTC. Translation gives CASSQGTLNSYRQYF. The rearrangement joins TRBV4-2 to TRBJ2-7; D is uncertain. The CDR3 loop spans 15 amino acids. V was pared by 3 bases and J by 9 bases, with 21 bases between. Germline V gene sequence: CDR1 LGHNA, CDR2 YNFKEQ.

The genes are TRBV7-9 and TRBJ2-1; D is ambiguous. Trimming stripped 4 bases from V and 0 bases from J, with 13 bases between. Germline CDR1 and CDR2: SEHNR and FQNEAQ (reference sequence). This CDR3 spans 16 amino acids. CDR3 amino acids: CASSSALGHSYNEQFF. In nucleotides, the CDR3 is TGTGCCAGCAGCTCAGCGTTAGGGCACTCCTACAATGAGCAGTTCTTC.

On this clonotype: The junction differs from germline at one of its ends, possibly a read error. This chain uses TRBV5-6 with TRBJ2-1; D possibly corresponds to TRBD2 (6 bases). Germline assignment: CDR1 SGHDT and CDR2 YYEEEE. The CDR3 has 17 residues. For the CDR3, the DNA is TGTGCCAGCAGCGCGGCCGGGACTTCGAGCTCCTATAATGAGCAGTCCTTC. Translation gives CASSAAGTSSSYNEQSF.

Concerning this clonotype: One end of the junction varies from germline; a read error may be responsible. The V and J genes are TRBV4-2 and TRBJ2-7; 9 positions match TRBD2. The CDR3 is made up of 17 amino acids. Germline V CDR1 and CDR2: LGHNA, YNFKEQ. The CDR3 DNA reads as TGTGCCGGCAGCCAAGATACGACTAGCGGTGTCCTGAGGGAGCAGTACTTC. Translating gives CAGSQDTTSGVLREQYF.

As regards this clonotype: The junction differs from germline at one of its ends, possibly a read error. This chain uses TRBV30 with TRBJ2-5, with 7 bases matching TRBD1. Germline CDR1 reads GTSNPN; CDR2 reads SVGIG (reference sequence). This CDR3 comprises 14 residues. CDR3 protein: CAWKHQTGLGTQYF. The CDR3 region has the DNA TGCGCCTGGAAACATCAGACAGGGTTGGGGACCCAGTACTTC.